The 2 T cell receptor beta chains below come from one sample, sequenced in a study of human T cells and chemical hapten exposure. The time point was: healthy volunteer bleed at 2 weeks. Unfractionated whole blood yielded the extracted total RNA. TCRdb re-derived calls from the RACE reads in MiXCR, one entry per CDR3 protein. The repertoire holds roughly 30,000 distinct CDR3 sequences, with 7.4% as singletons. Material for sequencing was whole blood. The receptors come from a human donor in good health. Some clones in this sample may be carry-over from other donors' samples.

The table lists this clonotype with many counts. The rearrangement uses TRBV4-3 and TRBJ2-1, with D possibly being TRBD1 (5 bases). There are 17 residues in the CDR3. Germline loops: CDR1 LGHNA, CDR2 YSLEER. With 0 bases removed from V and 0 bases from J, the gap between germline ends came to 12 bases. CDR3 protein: CASSQDRSDSSYNEQFF. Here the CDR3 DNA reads TGCGCCAGCAGCCAAGACAGGTCCGACAGCTCCTACAATGAGCAGTTCTTC.

CDR3 sequence: CAWSPGLAGGLDTQYF. CDR3 sequence (DNA): TGTGCCTGGAGTCCTGGACTAGCGGGGGGGCTGGATACGCAGTATTTT. The chain uses TRBV30 and TRBJ2-3; 15 nucleotides line up with TRBD2. V was pared by 2 bases and J by 6 bases, with 6 bases of the junction left unmatched. This CDR3 comprises 16 residues. Looked up from germline, CDR1 is GTSNPN and CDR2 is SVGIG (reference sequence).